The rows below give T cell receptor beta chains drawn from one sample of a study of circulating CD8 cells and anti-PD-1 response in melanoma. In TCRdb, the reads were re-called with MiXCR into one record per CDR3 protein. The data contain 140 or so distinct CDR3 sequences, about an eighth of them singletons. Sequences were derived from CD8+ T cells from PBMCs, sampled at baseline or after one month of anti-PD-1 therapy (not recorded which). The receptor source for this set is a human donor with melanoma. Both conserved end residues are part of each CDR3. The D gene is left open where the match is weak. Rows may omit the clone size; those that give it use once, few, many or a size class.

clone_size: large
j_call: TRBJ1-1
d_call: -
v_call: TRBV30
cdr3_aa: CAWGRITEAFF
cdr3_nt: TGTGCCTGGGGGCGCATCACTGAAGCTTTCTTT

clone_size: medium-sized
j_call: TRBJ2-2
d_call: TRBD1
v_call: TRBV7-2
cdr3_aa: CASSSNRDRGPISNTGELFF
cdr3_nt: TGTGCCAGCAGCTCTAACCGGGACAGGGGACCAATTTCGAACACCGGGGAGCTGTTTTTT

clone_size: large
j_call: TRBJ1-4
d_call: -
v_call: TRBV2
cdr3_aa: CASSGVPGEKLFF
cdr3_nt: TGTGCCAGCAGTGGTGTCCCGGGTGAAAAACTGTTTTTT

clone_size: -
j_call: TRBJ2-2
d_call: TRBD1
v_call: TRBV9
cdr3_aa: CASTSTRDRNTGELFF
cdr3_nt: TGTGCCAGCACCTCCACCCGGGACAGAAACACCGGGGAGCTGTTTTTT

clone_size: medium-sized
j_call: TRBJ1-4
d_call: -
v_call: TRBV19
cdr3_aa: CASSMMGGNEKLFF
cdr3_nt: TGTGCCAGTAGTATGATGGGGGGCAATGAAAAACTGTTTTTT

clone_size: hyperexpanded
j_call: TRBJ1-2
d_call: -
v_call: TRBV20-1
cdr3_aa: CSAARPIYGYTF
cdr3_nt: TGCAGTGCCGCCAGACCGATCTATGGCTACACCTTC

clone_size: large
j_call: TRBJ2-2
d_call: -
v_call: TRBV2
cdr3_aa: CATEEGGNTGELFF
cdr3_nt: TGTGCCACGGAAGAAGGGGGAAACACCGGGGAGCTGTTTTTT

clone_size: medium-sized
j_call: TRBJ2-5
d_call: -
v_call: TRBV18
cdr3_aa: CASSRDRGGETQYF
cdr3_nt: TGTGCCAGCTCCCGGGACAGAGGAGGGGAGACCCAGTACTTC

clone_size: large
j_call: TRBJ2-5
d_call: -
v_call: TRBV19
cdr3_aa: CASSQRPGNQETQYF
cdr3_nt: TGTGCCAGTAGTCAAAGACCCGGGAACCAAGAGACCCAGTACTTC

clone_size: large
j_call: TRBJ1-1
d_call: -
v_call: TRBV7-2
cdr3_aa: CASSSSPQNTEAFF
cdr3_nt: TGTGCCAGCAGCTCCTCTCCTCAGAACACTGAAGCTTTCTTT

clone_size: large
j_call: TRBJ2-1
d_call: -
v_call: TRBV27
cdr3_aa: CASALGAYNEQFF
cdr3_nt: TGTGCCAGCGCACTGGGGGCTTACAATGAGCAGTTCTTC

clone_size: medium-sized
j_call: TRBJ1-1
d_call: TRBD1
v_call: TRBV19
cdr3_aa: CASSIDPRTGVGEAFF
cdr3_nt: TGTGCCAGTAGTATAGACCCCCGGACAGGGGTTGGTGAAGCTTTCTTT

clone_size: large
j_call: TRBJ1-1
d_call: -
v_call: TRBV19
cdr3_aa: CASSMEVGGNTEAFF
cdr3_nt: TGTGCCAGTAGCATGGAGGTAGGAGGGAATACTGAAGCTTTCTTT

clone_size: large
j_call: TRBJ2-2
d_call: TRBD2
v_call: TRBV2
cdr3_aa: CASERGAYTGELFF
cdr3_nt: TGTGCCAGCGAGCGGGGGGCTTACACCGGGGAGCTGTTTTTT

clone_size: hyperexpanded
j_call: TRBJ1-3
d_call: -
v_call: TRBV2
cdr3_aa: CASSVWQGRNTIYF
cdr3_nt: TGTGCCAGCAGTGTATGGCAGGGGCGAAACACCATATATTTT

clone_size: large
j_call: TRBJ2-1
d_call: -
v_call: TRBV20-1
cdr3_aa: CSARSLGHEQFF
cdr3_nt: TGCAGTGCTAGAAGTCTAGGACATGAGCAGTTCTTC

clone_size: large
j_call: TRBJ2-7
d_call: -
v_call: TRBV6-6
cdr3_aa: CASSGGSPYEQYF
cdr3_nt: TGTGCCAGCAGTGGCGGATCCCCCTACGAGCAGTACTTC

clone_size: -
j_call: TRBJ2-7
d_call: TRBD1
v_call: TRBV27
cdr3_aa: CASSSNLGQNYEQYF
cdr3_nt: TGTGCCAGCAGTTCAAATTTGGGACAGAACTACGAGCAGTACTTC

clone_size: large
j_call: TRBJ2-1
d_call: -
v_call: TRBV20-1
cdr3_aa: CSARDLGQIGHEQFF
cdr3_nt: TGCAGTGCTAGAGATCTGGGCCAGATTGGCCATGAGCAGTTCTTC

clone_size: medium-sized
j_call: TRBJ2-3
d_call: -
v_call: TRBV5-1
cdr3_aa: CASMNRDPIGGPQYF
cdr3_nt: TGCGCCAGCATGAACCGGGACCCGATCGGGGGGCCGCAGTATTTT

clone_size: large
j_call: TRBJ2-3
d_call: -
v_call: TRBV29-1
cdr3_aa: CSVEVGPTDTQYF
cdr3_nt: TGCAGCGTTGAAGTTGGACCTACAGATACGCAGTATTTT

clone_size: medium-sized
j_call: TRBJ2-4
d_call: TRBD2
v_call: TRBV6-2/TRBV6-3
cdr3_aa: CASSDRAGGAKNIQYF
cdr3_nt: TGTGCCAGCAGTGATCGAGCGGGGGGCGCCAAAAACATTCAGTACTTC

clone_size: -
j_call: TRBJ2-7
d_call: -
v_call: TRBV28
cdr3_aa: CAIGRGLSYEQYF
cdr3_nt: TGTGCCATCGGTCGGGGCCTTTCCTACGAGCAGTACTTC

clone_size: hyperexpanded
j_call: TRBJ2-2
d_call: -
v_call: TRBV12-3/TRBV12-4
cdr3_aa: CASSTFRAIQNTGELFF
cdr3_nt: TGTGCCAGCAGTACATTCCGGGCCATACAAAACACCGGGGAGCTGTTTTTT

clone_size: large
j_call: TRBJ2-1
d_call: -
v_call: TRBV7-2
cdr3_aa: CASSLGGRGDEQFF
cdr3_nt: TGTGCCAGCAGCTTAGGTGGCAGGGGCGATGAGCAGTTCTTC

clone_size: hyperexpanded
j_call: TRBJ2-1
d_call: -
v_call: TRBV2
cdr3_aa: CASSVVYNEQFF
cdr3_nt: TGTGCCAGCAGTGTTGTCTACAATGAGCAGTTCTTC

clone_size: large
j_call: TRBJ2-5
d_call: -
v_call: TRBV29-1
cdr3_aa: CSVRDLGETQYF
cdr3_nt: TGCAGCGTCCGGGACCTGGGGGAGACCCAGTACTTC

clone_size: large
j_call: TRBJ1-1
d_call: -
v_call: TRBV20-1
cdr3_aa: CSASTGTNTEAFF
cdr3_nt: TGCAGTGCCTCGACAGGTACGAACACTGAAGCTTTCTTT

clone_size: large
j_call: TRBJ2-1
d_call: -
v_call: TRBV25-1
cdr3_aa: CASRRLVDEQFF
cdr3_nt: TGTGCCAGCCGAAGACTCGTAGACGAGCAGTTCTTC

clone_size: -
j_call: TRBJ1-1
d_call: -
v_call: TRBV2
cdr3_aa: CAVLVGVRPEAFF
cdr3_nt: TGTGCCGTCCTGGTCGGGGTAAGGCCTGAAGCTTTCTTT

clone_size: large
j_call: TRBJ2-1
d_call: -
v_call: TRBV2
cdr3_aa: CASSQSEGFNEQFF
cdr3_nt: TGTGCCAGCAGCCAGTCCGAGGGGTTCAATGAGCAGTTCTTC

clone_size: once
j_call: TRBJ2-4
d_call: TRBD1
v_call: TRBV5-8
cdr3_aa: CASSEGQALAKNIQYF
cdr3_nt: TGTGCCAGTAGCGAGGGACAGGCACTAGCCAAAAACATTCAGTACTTC

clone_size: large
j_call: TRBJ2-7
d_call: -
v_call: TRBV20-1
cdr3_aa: CSASEGEQYF
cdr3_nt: TGCAGTGCTAGTGAGGGGGAGCAGTACTTC